This T cell receptor (beta chain) originates from a study of shared clonotypes between healthy human individuals. Clones were sequenced by immunoSEQ multiplex PCR, and TCRdb holds only the in-frame ones, with some missing. The sample includes some 200,000 clones, around 63% of them seen just once. Overall study results and limits: Clonotypes that were shared across a few donors made up 4.5% to 5% of naive CD4 clonotypes. What limited the represented genetic and exposure-history diversity was the small number of donors.

Turning to this clone: Its antigen remains unknown.

The CDR3 contains 12 residues. V lost 3 bases, J lost 4 bases, and 7 bases lay in between. Per germline, CDR1 SGDLS and CDR2 YYNGEE. The chain has TRBV9 and TRBJ2-5; D is undetermined. Sample: memory CD4+ T cells sorted from blood. The subset denotes: CD45RA-negative fraction. The TCR sequence derives from a man in his thirties or forties in good health. The CDR3, as DNA: TGTGCCAGCAGCGGTGCCCTAGAGACCCAGTACTTC. It specifies CASSGALETQYF.